This record looks at one T cell receptor (beta chain) sequence and its context. Its cognate antigen is unknown. V lost 5 bases, J lost 3 bases, and 22 bases lay in between. Germline CDR1 is SGHAT and CDR2 is FQNNGV. This CDR3 has 17 amino acids. The sample comes from a study of cytomegalovirus exposure and HLA in healthy donors. Broader study findings: Rarity marked most TCR sequences, yet some public TCRs occurred in many donors. Sequence variants that were highly shared formed a cluster that was likely a sequencing artifact. A later analysis found most CMV-associated TCR beta chains apparently HLA-restricted. For cytomegalovirus status, the classifier reportedly gave diagnoses with high specificity and sensitivity.

60 Vbeta and 13 Jbeta primers were used in PCR. Method: immunoSEQ multiplex PCR; TCRdb's copy keeps in-frame clones and lacks some. This repertoire shows 95,000 to 150,000 clones, approximately 79% found once; its top ten account for approximately 3.8%. What was sequenced was PBMCs. This TCR was recovered from a man aged 30 to 39 in good health and CMV-seronegative. The J gene is TRBJ1-1, the V gene TRBV11-2; D might be TRBD1 (6 bases). CDR3 sequence: CASSIRDTLPMDTEAFF. CDR3 sequence (DNA): TGTGCCAGCAGCATCCGGGACACCCTCCCAATGGACACTGAAGCTTTCTTT.